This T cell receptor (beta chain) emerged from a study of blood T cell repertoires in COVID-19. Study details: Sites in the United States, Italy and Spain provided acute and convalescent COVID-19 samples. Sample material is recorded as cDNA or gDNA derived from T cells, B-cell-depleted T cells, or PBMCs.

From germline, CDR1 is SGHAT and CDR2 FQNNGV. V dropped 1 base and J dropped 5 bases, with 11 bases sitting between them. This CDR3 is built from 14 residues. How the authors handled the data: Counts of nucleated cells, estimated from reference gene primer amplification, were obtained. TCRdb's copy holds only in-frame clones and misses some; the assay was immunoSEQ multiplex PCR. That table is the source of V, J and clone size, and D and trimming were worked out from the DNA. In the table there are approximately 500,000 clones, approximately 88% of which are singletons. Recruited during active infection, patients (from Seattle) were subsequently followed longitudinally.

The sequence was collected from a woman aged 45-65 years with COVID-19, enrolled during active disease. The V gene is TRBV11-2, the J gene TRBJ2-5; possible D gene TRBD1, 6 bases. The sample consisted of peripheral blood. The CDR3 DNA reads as TGTGCCAGCAGCTTAGTTTTTACAGGGGAGACCCAGTACTTC. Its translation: CASSLVFTGETQYF.